Each of the 15 T cell receptor beta chains below was sequenced from the same sample in a study of T cell repertoires in breast cancer. During the second nested PCR, blocking oligonucleotides suppressed genes that were not paired. TCRdb reprocessed the emulsion pairing reads via MiXCR and lists one record per CDR3 protein. The sample carries about 40,000 distinct CDR3 sequences, less than 55% recorded once. Primers covering all TCR V genes were used in emulsion RT-PCR on CD8+ T cells. The sample was CD8+ T cells. The receptor set was obtained from a pool of human donors with breast cancer or a healthy control (not recorded which).

The rearrangement links TRBV6-1 to TRBJ1-2, with 7 bases aligning to TRBD1. The V gene end was trimmed by 7 bases and the J gene end by 0 bases; junction bases not matched to a gene: 5. Germline V gene lookup returns CDR1 MNHNS and CDR2 SASEGT. The CDR3 runs 14 residues. The CDR3 is CASIPTGSNYGYTF. For the CDR3, the DNA is TGTGCCAGCATCCCGACAGGGTCTAACTATGGCTACACCTTC.

The gene calls are TRBV19 and TRBJ2-1; D not resolved. With 6 bases removed from V and 12 bases from J, the gap between germline ends came to 15 bases. The CDR3 covers 12 residues. CDR1 LNHDA and CDR2 SQIVND come from the germline V gene (reference sequence). In DNA form, the CDR3 reads TGTGCCAGTAGCACTTCTCTAGGTTTGCAGTTCTTC. Translating it yields CASSTSLGLQFF.

The sample holds a few counts of this clonotype. This sequence joins TRBV20-1 and TRBJ1-2, with D uncertain. The CDR3 has 12 residues. Germline V gene data show CDR1 as DFQATT and CDR2 as SNEGSKA (reference sequence). V gave up 3 bases and J gave up 2 bases, with 7 bases separating them. This chain's CDR3 is CSASWKNYGYTF. The DNA for the CDR3 is TGCAGTGCTAGTTGGAAAAACTATGGCTACACCTTC.

CDR3 DNA sequence: TGTGCCAGCAGTTACTCGAGTGGTTTGAACACTGAAGCTTTCTTT. Translated: CASSYSSGLNTEAFF. V is TRBV6-6 and J is TRBJ1-1, with unresolved D. CDR3 length equals 15 residues. The V gene's germline CDR1 is MNHNY and CDR2 SVGAGI (reference sequence). The V gene lost 0 bases and the J gene lost 0 bases, with 8 bases spanning the gap.

This rearrangement joins TRBV7-9 to TRBJ2-3; TRBD2 matches at 13 bases. Losses at the gene ends were 1 base for V and 5 bases for J; bases not matched to a gene: 6. Germline V CDR1 and CDR2: SEHNR, FQNEAQ (reference sequence). The CDR3 runs to 17 residues. The CDR3 sequence is CASSLGWTSGSGDTQYF. CDR3 DNA sequence: TGTGCCAGCAGCTTAGGCTGGACTAGCGGGAGTGGAGATACGCAGTATTTT.

This clonotype was found a few times. The V and J genes are TRBV19 and TRBJ2-3; 7 bases map to TRBD1. The ends lost 5 bases at V and 3 bases at J; junction bases unmatched: 2. Per the germline V gene, CDR1 is LNHDA and CDR2 is SQIVND (reference sequence). The CDR3 totals 13 residues. CDR3 loop: CASSSTGTDTQYF. The CDR3 DNA reads TGTGCCAGTAGTTCGACAGGGACAGATACGCAGTATTTT.

The genes are TRBV6-5 and TRBJ2-3; 7 nucleotides match TRBD1. This CDR3 has 15 residues. Germline-derived CDR1 and CDR2 are MNHEY and SVGAGI. With V trimmed by 5 bases and J by 2 bases, 7 bases remained unmatched. The CDR3 sequence is CASSTTGAFTDTQYF. The CDR3 DNA sequence: TGTGCCAGCAGTACCACAGGGGCCTTCACAGATACGCAGTATTTT.

Notes on this clonotype: This may stem from a read error, because a much larger clone lies one nucleotide away. V and J are TRBV27 and TRBJ1-1; tentatively, D is TRBD1 (6 bases). CDR1 MNHEY and CDR2 SMNVEV come from the germline V gene (reference sequence). This CDR3 is built from 15 residues. Written as DNA, the CDR3 is TGTGCCTGCAGTCTCAGAAGAGGGGGAGCCGATGAAGCTTTCTTT. Translating gives CACSLRRGGADEAFF.

This clonotype was observed a handful of times. The gene calls are TRBV7-9 and TRBJ1-2; 10 positions agree with TRBD1. The CDR3 extends over 15 amino acids. V lost 2 bases, J lost 5 bases, and 5 bases stayed unmatched. The germline CDR1 and CDR2 sequences are SEHNR and FQNEAQ (reference sequence). The CDR3 DNA is TGTGCCAGCAGCTTATCTGACAGGGGGCCGTATGGCTACACCTTC. Translating it yields CASSLSDRGPYGYTF. Supplemented by reference TRBV7-9 and TRBJ1-2, the full variable domain reads DTGVSQNPRHKITKRGQNVTFRCDPISEHNRLYWYRQTLGQGPEFLTYFQNEAQLEKSRLLSDRFSAERPKGSFSTLEIQRTEQGDSAMYLCASSLSDRGPYGYTFGSGTRLTVV.

The gene calls are TRBV30 and TRBJ2-4; D unclear. CDR1 and CDR2 (germline): GTSNPN, SVGIG (reference sequence). The CDR3 totals 15 residues. V was pared by 4 bases and J by 0 bases, with 13 bases between. This CDR3 is CAWTDNALAKNIQYF. As DNA, the CDR3 is TGTGCCTGGACTGATAATGCGCTAGCCAAAAACATTCAGTACTTC. Drawing the rest from reference TRBV30 and TRBJ2-4, the complete variable domain is SQTIHQWPATLVQPVGSPLSLECTVEGTSNPNLYWYRQAAGRGLQLLFYSVGIGQISSEVPQNLSASRPQDRQFILSSKKLLLSDSGFYLCAWTDNALAKNIQYFGAGTRLSVL.

The chain uses TRBV5-1 and TRBJ2-1, with 10 bases aligning to TRBD1. CDR1 and CDR2 (germline): SGHRS, YFSETQ. Losses at the gene ends were 4 bases for V and 4 bases for J; bases not matched to a gene: 11. The length of the CDR3 is 17 residues. The DNA for the CDR3 is TGCGCCAGCAGCCGTTCTGGCGGGACAGGGGAATACAATGAGCAGTTCTTC. This gives the protein CASSRSGGTGEYNEQFF.

The V call is TRBV14, the J call TRBJ2-5, with 14 bases identical to TRBD2. Germline V gene lookup returns CDR1 SGHDN and CDR2 FVKESK. This CDR3 spans 17 amino acids. The ends lost 4 bases at V and 5 bases at J; junction bases unmatched: 9. The CDR3 coding sequence is TGTGCCAGCAGCCCCCCCGGACTAGCGGGGGGAAAGGAGACCCAGTACTTC. Amino acid sequence: CASSPPGLAGGKETQYF.

V is TRBV5-1 and J is TRBJ2-1; no definite D call. This CDR3 has 15 residues. Trimming took 0 bases from V and 2 from J, leaving 9 bases between them. The V gene's germline CDR1 is SGHRS and CDR2 YFSETQ. CDR3 sequence: CASSLVLRTYNEQFF. The CDR3 DNA is TGCGCCAGCAGCTTGGTCCTCAGGACCTACAATGAGCAGTTCTTC.

V usage is TRBV5-4 and J usage is TRBJ2-5; D remains unclear. Germline CDR1 and CDR2: SGHNT and YYREEE (reference sequence). Trimming cost V 7 bases and J 3 bases, with 13 bases left between them. The CDR3 spans 13 residues. The CDR3 nucleotides are TGTGCCAGCGCCCTCGGACCAGAAGAGACCCAGTACTTC. Translated: CASALGPEETQYF.

The chain links TRBV11-1 to TRBJ2-7, with a possible D match to TRBD2 (5 bases). CDR1 and CDR2 (germline): SGHAT, FQDESV (reference sequence). The CDR3 has 14 amino acids. Trimming removed 5 bases from V and 3 bases from J, with 14 bases in between. The CDR3 DNA reads as TGTGCCAGCAGCCCTACGGCAGGAGGCTACGAGCAGTACTTC. This sequence encodes CASSPTAGGYEQYF.